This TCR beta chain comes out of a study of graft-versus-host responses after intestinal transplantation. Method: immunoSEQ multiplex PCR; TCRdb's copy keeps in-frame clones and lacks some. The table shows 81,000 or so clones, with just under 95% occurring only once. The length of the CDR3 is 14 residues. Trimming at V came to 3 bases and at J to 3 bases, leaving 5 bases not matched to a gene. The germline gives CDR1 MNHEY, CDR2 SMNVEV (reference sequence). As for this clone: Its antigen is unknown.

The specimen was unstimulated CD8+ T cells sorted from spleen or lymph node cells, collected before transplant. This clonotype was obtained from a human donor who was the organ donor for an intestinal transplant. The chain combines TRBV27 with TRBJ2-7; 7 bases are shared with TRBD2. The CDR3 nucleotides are TGTGCCAGCAGTTTCCTTGGGGGGGGCTACGAGCAGTACTTC. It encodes CASSFLGGGYEQYF.